Presented here are 16 T cell receptor beta chains from one specimen sequenced in a study of circulating CD8 cells and anti-PD-1 response in melanoma. TCR libraries were prepared from roughly 15 ng of total RNA with the QIAseq Immune Repertoire TCR panel. TCRdb re-analysed the reads in MiXCR, keeping a single row per CDR3 protein. Of over a hundred distinct CDR3 sequences detected, around 5.6% appear once; the ten largest clones hold roughly 63%. Sorting of live CD3+CD8+TCRalphabeta+ cells by PD-1 and/or TIGIT gave four subsets. The sample consisted of CD8+ T cells from PBMCs, taken at baseline or after one month of anti-PD-1 therapy (not recorded which). These receptor sequences come from a human donor with melanoma.

This clonotype was observed a few times. This could be a read error, since a much larger clone is one nucleotide away. V usage is TRBV28 and J usage is TRBJ2-2; 7 bases are a match to TRBD1. Losses at the gene ends were 6 bases for V and 2 bases for J; bases not matched to a gene: 12. Per germline, CDR1 MDHEN and CDR2 SYDVKM. This CDR3 has 17 residues. CDR3 amino acids: CASSFNEGQINTGELFF. The CDR3 DNA is TGTGCCAGCAGCTTCAACGAGGGACAGATTAACACCGGGGAGCTGTTTTTT.

This clonotype ranks as large (0.1 to 1%). The chain carries TRBV20-1 and TRBJ2-7, with 11 bases lining up with TRBD2. The V and J ends lost 3 bases and 2 bases, in that order; junction bases with no gene match: 0. This CDR3 comprises 13 residues. Germline-derived CDR1 and CDR2 are DFQATT and SNEGSKA (reference sequence). CDR3 region: CSARTSGTYEQYF. CDR3 sequence (DNA): TGCAGTGCTAGGACTAGCGGGACCTACGAGCAGTACTTC.

This clonotype is deemed large (0.1 to 1%). The genes are TRBV11-2 and TRBJ2-2; 7 bases map to TRBD1. Germline V gene sequence: CDR1 SGHAT, CDR2 FQNNGV. V dropped 4 bases and J dropped 1; count of bases not matched to a gene: 6. This CDR3 comprises 16 residues. CDR3 in amino acids: CASSYKQGWNTGELFF. The CDR3 DNA is TGTGCCAGCAGCTATAAACAGGGGTGGAACACCGGGGAGCTGTTTTTT.

This clonotype is labeled large (0.1 to 1%). The chain carries TRBV7-9 and TRBJ2-1; D possibly corresponds to TRBD2 (5 bases). This CDR3 comprises 13 residues. Germline CDR1 SEHNR, CDR2 FQNEAQ (reference sequence). Trimming cost V 9 bases and J 5 bases, with 14 bases left between them. The CDR3 sequence is CASTLDLNNEQFF. Written as DNA, the CDR3 is TGTGCCAGTACCCTGGACTTAAACAATGAGCAGTTCTTC.

This clonotype was recorded a few times. The CDR3 DNA reads as TGTGCCAGCAGTGAATGGCAGGGTAACGAGCAGTACTTC. Translated, it gives CASSEWQGNEQYF. V gene TRBV2 combines with J gene TRBJ2-7; perhaps TRBD1 as D (5 bases). The CDR3 has 13 residues. Trimming pared 2 bases from V and 5 bases from J, leaving 10 bases between. Germline V gives CDR1 SNHLY, CDR2 FYNNEI.

The chain carries TRBV5-8 and TRBJ2-2; D gene uncertain. The length of the CDR3 is 13 residues. The V end was cut by 1 base, the J end by 6 bases, with 7 bases between. Germline CDR1 and CDR2: SGHTS and YDEGEE. The CDR3 nucleotides are TGTGCCAGCAGCTTGTATGACTCCGGGGAGCTGTTTTTT. Protein product: CASSLYDSGELFF.

Only a few counts were recorded for this clonotype. The rearrangement uses TRBV28 and TRBJ2-7; 14 nucleotides match TRBD2. V gave up 6 bases and J gave up 5 bases; unmatched junction bases: 9. Germline assignment: CDR1 MDHEN and CDR2 SYDVKM. CDR3 size: 16 residues. The CDR3 region is CASSPGTSGSGDEQYF. The CDR3 DNA follows: TGTGCCAGCAGCCCCGGGACTAGCGGGAGCGGAGACGAGCAGTACTTC.

Judged by abundance, this clonotype is medium-sized. This chain connects TRBV19 to TRBJ2-1; D is tentatively TRBD1 or TRBD2 (6 bases each). The V and J ends lost 5 bases and 14 bases respectively, with 19 bases between them. Germline V gene data show CDR1 as LNHDA and CDR2 as SQIVND (reference sequence). The CDR3 is 13 residues long. The CDR3, as DNA: TGTGCCAGTAGTTTTGGATTCAGGGGACTCGAGTTCTTC. Its translation: CASSFGFRGLEFF.

This clonotype ranks as large. J is TRBJ2-1 and V is TRBV29-1, with D perhaps matching TRBD2 (6 bases). V lost 7 bases to trimming and J lost 4 bases, with 14 bases between them. CDR1 is SQVTM, CDR2 ANQGSEA, per germline. CDR3 size: 13 residues. Written as DNA, the CDR3 is TGCAGCGCCCAGGAGGGAACGTACAATGAGCAGTTCTTC. Translated, it gives CSAQEGTYNEQFF.

This clonotype qualifies as large (0.1 to 1%). Since a much larger clone is just one base distant, this may be a read error. The V gene is TRBV28, the J gene TRBJ2-6, with no clear D. Trimming stripped 7 bases from V and 2 bases from J, with 9 bases between. The CDR3 has 14 amino acids. In germline, CDR1 is MDHEN, CDR2 SYDVKM. Here the CDR3 reads CASTRQAGANVLTF. CDR3 nucleotides: TGTGCCAGCACCCGGCAAGCTGGGGCCAACGTCCTGACTTTC.

Sample share makes this clonotype hyperexpanded. This chain connects TRBV4-1 to TRBJ2-1; 8 bases are shared with TRBD2. Germline V gene lookup returns CDR1 MGHRA and CDR2 YSYEKL. This CDR3 is built from 17 residues. V gave up 2 bases and J gave up 4 bases; unmatched junction bases: 10. DNA for the CDR3: TGCGCCAGCAGCCAACGGGAGGGTTCCTTCAGATACAATGAGCAGTTCTTC. Encoded protein: CASSQREGSFRYNEQFF.

This clonotype is deemed medium-sized. Compared with germline, one end of the junction differs, possibly owing to a read error. The chain employs TRBV5-4 and TRBJ2-1; 7 nucleotides match TRBD1. Germline V gives CDR1 SGHNT, CDR2 YYREEE (reference sequence). This CDR3 comprises 14 residues. The CDR3 region is CASSLSGTDNEQFF. In DNA form, the CDR3 reads TGCGCCAGCAGCCTTTCCGGGACAGACAATGAGCAGTTCTTC.

By sample share, this clonotype is large. The chain employs TRBV25-1 and TRBJ2-5; the D gene is possibly TRBD2 (5 bases). CDR3 length: 13 residues. Germline assignment: CDR1 MGHDK and CDR2 SYGVNS. V gave up 6 bases and J gave up 5 bases, with 13 bases separating them. The CDR3 coding sequence is TGTGCCAGCAGAGCGGCACGGAAGGAGACCCAGTACTTC. Its translation is CASRAARKETQYF.

By share, this clonotype counts as large (0.1 to 1%). The rearrangement uses TRBV20-1 and TRBJ2-7; a weak D match, TRBD1 (5 bases). Trimming removed 5 bases at V and 2 bases at J, with 16 bases between. CDR3 length: 14 residues. From germline, CDR1 is DFQATT and CDR2 SNEGSKA (reference sequence). CDR3 in DNA: TGCAGTGCTGGGGAAGCCCTAGGGGCCTACGAGCAGTACTTC. Translated, it gives CSAGEALGAYEQYF.

Relative to its sample, this clonotype is large. The chain recombines TRBV14 with TRBJ2-5; D call uncertain. The V gene lost 1 base and the J gene lost 5 bases, with 11 bases spanning the gap. There are 14 residues in the CDR3. Germline V gives CDR1 SGHDN, CDR2 FVKESK. The CDR3 DNA sequence: TGTGCCAGCAGCCAAGTCGGCGTGGGGGAGACCCAGTACTTC. Translating gives CASSQVGVGETQYF.

By sample fraction, this clonotype is large. The chain recombines TRBV28 with TRBJ2-3; D is ambiguous. The germline V and J ends were trimmed by 2 bases and 7 bases, with 7 bases remaining between them. Germline CDR1 MDHEN, CDR2 SYDVKM. This CDR3 contains 12 residues. DNA of the CDR3: TGTGCCAGCAGTTTAGCCTGGCATACGCAGTATTTT. Its protein product is CASSLAWHTQYF.